The 14 T cell receptor beta chains below come from one sample, sequenced in a study of radiation and T cells in renal cell carcinoma. The repertoire was sequenced with immunoSEQ multiplex PCR; TCRdb's copy has only in-frame clones and lacks some. The sample yields some 58,000 clones, roughly 79% seen once. The sample's time point: blood 2 weeks post-SBRT. Sample treatment: 15 Gy SBRT to primary tumor, nephrectomy 4 weeks later. The sample was blood, taken from a patient whose treatment included radiotherapy and nephrectomy. The receptors were sampled from a man in his 60s with renal cell carcinoma.

This clone was detected only once. The chain joins TRBV6-5 to TRBJ1-5, with 10 bases fitting TRBD1. The CDR3 contains 14 residues. Trimming took 8 bases from V and 7 from J; bases not matched to a gene: 8. Germline V CDR1 and CDR2: MNHEY, SVGAGI. For the CDR3, the DNA is TGTGCCAGCGGCGGGACAGGGGCTGGGCAGCCCCAGCATTTT. It translates to CASGGTGAGQPQHF.

The V and J genes are TRBV7-2 and TRBJ2-3, with D uncertain. The length of the CDR3 is 13 residues. Deletions cut 5 bases from V and 0 bases from J, with 6 bases between. CDR1 is SGHTA, CDR2 FQGNSA, per germline. CDR3 sequence reads: CASSLQSTDTQYF. For the CDR3, the DNA is TGTGCCAGCAGCCTGCAGAGCACAGATACGCAGTATTTT. Filled out from reference TRBV7-2 and TRBJ2-3, the complete variable domain reads GAGVSQSPSNKVTEKGKDVELRCDPISGHTALYWYRQSLGQGLEFLIYFQGNSAPDKSGLPSDRFSAERTGGSVSTLTIQRTQQEDSAVYLCASSLQSTDTQYFGPGTRLTVL.

The chain recombines TRBV19 with TRBJ2-2; D is undetermined. The V end lost 3 bases, the J end lost 3 bases, and 8 bases lay between the germline ends. Germline CDR1 reads LNHDA; CDR2 reads SQIVND (reference sequence). CDR3 length: 14 residues. The chain's CDR3 is CASSITADTGELFF. The CDR3 coding sequence is TGTGCCAGTAGTATCACTGCTGACACCGGGGAGCTGTTTTTT.

The rearrangement joins TRBV21-1 to TRBJ2-7. TRBV21-1 is annotated as a pseudogene. The CDR3 totals 19 residues. CDR3 in DNA: TGTGCCAGCAGCCAAAGGGTCCCAGGGATGGCACCGGGGTCCTACGAGCAGTACGTC. It yields the protein CASSQRVPGMAPGSYEQYV.

This chain connects TRBV18 to TRBJ1-6; D possibly corresponds to TRBD1 (5 bases). The V gene lost 0 bases and the J gene lost 10 bases, with 16 bases spanning the gap. The CDR3 runs to 16 residues. Per the germline V gene, CDR1 is KGHSH and CDR2 is LQKENI. CDR3 sequence: CASSPPSYPTESPLHF. The CDR3 region has the DNA TGTGCCAGCTCACCACCATCTTATCCGACAGAGTCACCCCTCCACTTT.

This chain links TRBV7-8 with TRBJ2-3; 9 positions match TRBD2. The CDR3 contains 17 residues. The V segment lost 1 base and the J segment 1 base; nucleotides outside the gene matches: 6. CDR1 is SGHVS and CDR2 is FQNEAQ in the germline V gene. CDR3 residues: CASSLVGGGAGTDTQYF. The CDR3 bases are TGTGCCAGCAGCTTAGTGGGCGGGGGGGCTGGCACAGATACGCAGTATTTT.

The genes are TRBV29-1 and TRBJ2-2; D is ambiguous. This CDR3 is 14 amino acids long. Germline V gene lookup returns CDR1 SQVTM and CDR2 ANQGSEA. The V and J ends lost 4 bases and 0 bases respectively, with 9 bases between them. CDR3 residues: CSVGLAANTGELFF. In DNA, the CDR3 is TGCAGCGTTGGACTCGCCGCGAACACCGGGGAGCTGTTTTTT.

The chain joins TRBV11-2 to TRBJ1-2; D is perhaps TRBD1 (6 bases). Germline V lookup: CDR1 SGHAT, CDR2 FQNNGV. CDR3 length equals 15 residues. V lost 6 bases, J lost 6 bases, and 20 bases lay in between. The CDR3 region is CASRHWGARGDGYTF. Here the CDR3 DNA reads TGTGCCAGCAGGCATTGGGGGGCGCGGGGAGATGGCTACACCTTC. Drawing the rest from reference TRBV11-2 and TRBJ1-2, the complete variable domain is EAGVAQSPRYKIIEKRQSVAFWCNPISGHATLYWYQQILGQGPKLLIQFQNNGVVDDSQLPKDRFSAERLKGVDSTLKIQPAKLEDSAVYLCASRHWGARGDGYTFGSGTRLTVV.

This clone was seen a handful of times. This chain uses TRBV2 with TRBJ1-2; D might be TRBD1 (6 bases). Germline assignment: CDR1 SNHLY and CDR2 FYNNEI. The CDR3 sequence is 13 residues long. Trimming pared 6 bases from V and 0 bases from J, leaving 8 bases between. This CDR3 is CASRWTANYGYTF. The CDR3 bases are TGTGCCAGCAGGTGGACAGCTAACTATGGCTACACCTTC.

This clone is classed as medium-sized. The chain is built from TRBV5-1 and TRBJ1-1; D is ambiguous. The germline gives CDR1 SGHRS, CDR2 YFSETQ. The CDR3 is 13 residues long. Between the trimmed V and J ends, which lost 3 bases and 0 bases, there was a span of 6 bases. In DNA form, the CDR3 reads TGCGCCAGCAGCTGGGGAGTGAACACTGAAGCTTTCTTT. Its translation is CASSWGVNTEAFF.

V is TRBV2 and J is TRBJ2-6; D could derive from TRBD1 or TRBD2 (5 bases each). Germline V gene sequence: CDR1 SNHLY, CDR2 FYNNEI. The CDR3 is 12 amino acids. Trimming cost V 7 bases and J 19 bases, with 20 bases left between them. In DNA form, the CDR3 reads TGTGCCAGCAAGGTCAGGGAGACTAAACAAACTTTC. This sequence encodes CASKVRETKQTF.

The chain links TRBV6-5 to TRBJ2-5; D may be TRBD1 or TRBD2 (5 bases each). This CDR3 spans 14 amino acids. The V and J ends lost 5 bases and 7 bases respectively, with 17 bases between them. Germline CDR1 is MNHEY and CDR2 is SVGAGI. CDR3 loop: CASSPRDAQGTQYF. The CDR3 region has the DNA TGTGCCAGCAGTCCCCGGGACGCCCAGGGGACCCAGTACTTC.

The CDR3 spells CASSDHGTGNTEAFF. The CDR3 DNA sequence: TGTGCCAGCAGCGACCATGGGACAGGGAACACTGAAGCTTTCTTT. V gene TRBV9 combines with J gene TRBJ1-1; 8 bases match TRBD1. Trimming took 3 bases from V and 1 from J; bases not matched to a gene: 5. CDR3 length: 15 amino acids. The germline gives CDR1 SGDLS, CDR2 YYNGEE.

The genes are TRBV7-2 and TRBJ1-1; maybe TRBD1 (5 bases). The germline CDR1 and CDR2 sequences are SGHTA and FQGNSA. This CDR3 is built from 13 residues. Trimming left V 3 bases short and J 3 bases short, with 8 bases between. The CDR3 nucleotides are TGTGCCAGCAGCTTGCAGGGTCACACTGAAGCTTTCTTT. Translation gives CASSLQGHTEAFF.